These T cell receptor beta chains were read from a single sample in a study of technical replicates of blood from several donors. Profiling relied on immunoSEQ multiplex PCR, and the TCRdb table lists in-frame clones only, not all of them. The data contain over 10,000 clones, around 93% of them singletons. The sequenced material came from PBMCs. The source of these receptors is a human donor in good health. The CDR3 runs from the conserved cysteine through the conserved F or W. A D gene is named only where the DNA matches it firmly. Clone size appears in some rows only: once, few, many, or a class for an expanded clone.

V,J,size,D,DNA,CDR3
TRBV27,TRBJ2-1,.,TRBD2,TGTGCCAGCAGTTTAGCCACTAGCGGGCCTTACAATGAGCAGTTCTTC,CASSLATSGPYNEQFF
TRBV30,TRBJ1-3,.,.,TGTGCCTGGAGTGCAGGGATTGGAAACACCATATATTTT,CAWSAGIGNTIYF
TRBV5-1,TRBJ1-3,.,TRBD1,TGCGCCAGCAGCTTGGAGGACAGGGGTAGAAACACCATATATTTT,CASSLEDRGRNTIYF
TRBV2,TRBJ2-2,.,.,TGTGCCAGCATACAGGACCAATATTACACCGGGGAGCTGTTTTTT,CASIQDQYYTGELFF
TRBV19,TRBJ1-5,.,.,TGTGCCAGTAGTATAGTCGGACAGCCGAATCAGCCCCAGCATTTT,CASSIVGQPNQPQHF
TRBV7-6,TRBJ1-4,.,.,TGTGCCAGCAGCTTCGGGGGACGAGAAAAACTGTTTTTT,CASSFGGREKLFF
TRBV7-8,TRBJ2-7,.,TRBD2,TGTGCCAGCGGCCGGGGCGGGAGAGCCTACGAGCAGTACTTC,CASGRGGRAYEQYF
TRBV6-4,TRBJ2-1,.,.,TGTGCCAGCAGCCGCGGTTCACGAAATGAGCAGTTCTTC,CASSRGSRNEQFF
TRBV27,TRBJ2-7,.,.,TGTGCCAGCAGTTTATCAGGGCTAGAGGGCTACGAGCAGTACTTC,CASSLSGLEGYEQYF
TRBV6-1,TRBJ2-1,.,TRBD2,TGTGCCAGCAGTGAACCCGGACTAGCGGGAGGTAATGAGCAGTTCTTC,CASSEPGLAGGNEQFF
TRBV28,TRBJ2-1,.,TRBD2,TGTGCCAGCAGCCCCGGGACTAGATTAAATGAGCAGTTCTTC,CASSPGTRLNEQFF
TRBV5-1,TRBJ2-7,.,TRBD1,TGCGCCAGCAGCCCCGGGGACAGGGGGGTGGACGAGCAGTACTTC,CASSPGDRGVDEQYF
TRBV6-1,TRBJ2-7,.,TRBD1,TGTGCCAGCAGTCAACCGACAGGGGGAACCTACGAGCAGTACTTC,CASSQPTGGTYEQYF
TRBV5-1,TRBJ2-7,.,.,TGCGCCAGCAGCTTGGGGCAGGCCCTAAGCTCCTACGAGCAGTACTTC,CASSLGQALSSYEQYF
TRBV15,TRBJ1-2,.,.,TGTGCCACCAGCGACCCGGGCGGGTACTATGGCTACACCTTC,CATSDPGGYYGYTF
TRBV27,TRBJ2-7,.,TRBD1,TGTGCCAGCAGCCTGGCCGGGACAGGGCCATCCTACGAGCAGTACTTC,CASSLAGTGPSYEQYF
TRBV29-1,TRBJ1-5,.,TRBD1,TGCAGCGTTGGAGGACAGGACGGGCAGCCCCAGCATTTT,CSVGGQDGQPQHF
TRBV27,TRBJ2-1,.,TRBD2,TGTGCCAGCGGGAGGGTGGGGGAGGGCCGTAATGAGCAGTTCTTC,CASGRVGEGRNEQFF
TRBV5-1,TRBJ1-1,.,TRBD1,TGCGCCAGCAGCCAGGACAGGGGGATAATGAACACTGAAGCTTTCTTT,CASSQDRGIMNTEAFF
TRBV25-1,TRBJ1-1,.,.,TGTGCCAGCAGTGAATTCGGGAGGACTGAAGCTTTCTTT,CASSEFGRTEAFF
TRBV7-3,TRBJ2-2,.,TRBD2,TGTGCCAGCAGCTTATATACGGGAGGTGGGAACACCGGGGAGCTGTTTTTT,CASSLYTGGGNTGELFF
TRBV19,TRBJ2-3,.,.,TGTGCCAGTAGTATAGATCTAGGTGCGGCAGATACGCAGTATTTT,CASSIDLGAADTQYF
TRBV28,TRBJ1-2,.,TRBD1,TGTGCCAGCAGTTCCGGGACAGGTACTAAGACGAACCCTAACTATGGCTACACCTTC,CASSSGTGTKTNPNYGYTF
TRBV7-8,TRBJ2-3,once,.,TGTGCCAGCAGTTCTCCCCGAGATACGCAGTATTTT,CASSSPRDTQYF
TRBV5-1,TRBJ1-3,.,.,TGCGCCAGCAGCTCGGGGATTCTTGGAAACACCATATATTTT,CASSSGILGNTIYF
TRBV5-4,TRBJ2-2,.,.,TGTGCCAGCAGCTCTCAAACGGCGAACACCGGGGAGCTGTTTTTT,CASSSQTANTGELFF
TRBV7-9,TRBJ2-1,.,.,TGTGCCAGCAGCTTAGCCGGGATCTACAATGAGCAGTTCTTC,CASSLAGIYNEQFF
TRBV7-9,TRBJ1-1,.,.,TGTGCCAGCAGCTTAGGGGGGAGGACTGAAGCTTTCTTT,CASSLGGRTEAFF
TRBV18,TRBJ2-1,.,.,TGTGCCAGCTCGCTAGACTTGGGCAATGAGCAGTTCTTC,CASSLDLGNEQFF
TRBV18,TRBJ1-5,.,.,TGTGCCAGCTCACCAATACAGGATCTATATCAGCCCCAGCATTTT,CASSPIQDLYQPQHF
TRBV7-2,TRBJ1-2,.,.,TGTGCCAGCAGCTTAGGCGAGGGAGACGTTGGCTACACCTTC,CASSLGEGDVGYTF
TRBV7-9,TRBJ2-2,.,.,TGTGCCAGCAGCTTTGGGAGGCTTCGGACCGGGGAGCTGTTTTTT,CASSFGRLRTGELFF
TRBV10-3,TRBJ2-7,.,TRBD2,TGTGCCATCAGTGAGTCGGCGGGAGTTATAGGGCGGTTATCAGCGGCGTACGAGCAGTACTTC,CAISESAGVIGRLSAAYEQYF
TRBV27,TRBJ2-3,once,.,TGTGCCAGCAGTTCCTGGACAGAGAGCACAGATACGCAGTATTTT,CASSSWTESTDTQYF
TRBV5-1,TRBJ2-3,.,TRBD1,TGCGCCAGCAGCCCGATGGGGACAGAGAGCACAGATACGCAGTATTTT,CASSPMGTESTDTQYF
TRBV6-1,TRBJ2-5,.,TRBD1,TGTGCCAGCAGTGAAGGCCCACAGGGGAGTGAGACCCAGTACTTC,CASSEGPQGSETQYF
TRBV20-1,TRBJ1-2,.,.,TGCAGTGCTACCGGAGCCTATGGCTACACCTTC,CSATGAYGYTF
TRBV5-4,TRBJ1-5,.,.,TGTGCCAGCAGCTTGATTCTGTATCAGCCCCAGCATTTT,CASSLILYQPQHF
TRBV5-1,TRBJ2-7,.,TRBD2,TGCGCCAGCAGCTTGCTAGCGGGAGTGTCCTACGAGCAGTACTTC,CASSLLAGVSYEQYF
TRBV5-1,TRBJ2-4,once,.,TGCGCCAGCAGCCCGGAGGGACCTCAACGCATTCAGTACTTC,CASSPEGPQRIQYF
TRBV7-8,TRBJ2-1,.,TRBD2,TGTGCCAGCAGCCCTAGCGGGAGCTCCTACAATGAGCAGTTCTTC,CASSPSGSSYNEQFF